This T cell receptor (beta chain) was captured in a study of hypomethylating agent response in myelodysplastic syndrome (dated by TCRdb to the early 2020s). Concerning the study at large: Patients were treated with the hypomethylating agents azacitidine (most of the 11) or decitabine (3 of 11). TET2 was the most frequent mutation, present in 5 of 11 patients. A mean patient age of about 76 +/- 6.4 years was recorded, and a diploid cytogenetic profile was observed most commonly. Response was defined as complete response or hematologic improvement, and any patient who met neither criterion was considered a non-responder. Among the myelodysplastic syndrome patients in the cohort, under 10 were male and 2 were female. Roughly 6 patients responded with complete response or hematologic improvement, and about five patients were non-responders.

Looking up the germline V gene yields CDR1 SNHLY and CDR2 FYNNEI. Trimming removed 7 bases from V and 5 bases from J, leaving 11 bases between the germline ends. Taken from cysteine to phenylalanine, the CDR3 has 12 residues. The read is trimmed to its CDR3 DNA, 36 bases read in frame from base 1. The study at large found these results: Only 10 to 12 patients were analyzed, so the study cohort was small. After treatment with a hypomethylating agent, no significant changes in richness, rarefaction diversity or clonality were seen, whether all patients were considered together or each response group separately. Responders more often showed novel clonotypes emerging, while non-responders displayed more contracted clonotypes after treatment. A possible recognition of novel MDS antigens by the shared GLIPH2 clusters was not confirmed and needs experimental validation. Age matching of healthy control donors to MDS patients was not performed, and the MDS versus healthy comparison could have been impacted by this lack of age matching.

T-cell subsets were not sorted, so the analysis was performed on bulk bone marrow. Bone marrow from 10 or so myelodysplastic syndrome patients was immunosequenced for TCR beta CDR3 regions before and after hypomethylating agent therapy. Each patient contributed a baseline bone marrow plus two to three bone marrows at different post-treatment timepoints for longitudinal repertoire tracking. Genomic DNA was extracted from whole bone marrow, and quality was checked by TapeStation, NanoDrop OneC and PicoGreen assays. Library prep was done by the immunoSEQ multiplex PCR assay. Survey resolution was used, with two replicates of about 200 ng each, totaling around 400 ng of DNA per sample. Using multiplex PCR primers aimed at V and J genes, the hsTCRB kit picked up rearranged TCRB sequences in genomic DNA. To amplify the CDR3 region, the first PCR ran for 31 cycles with the QIAGEN Multiplex PCR Kit. An 8-cycle second PCR added sample barcodes and Illumina adapters to each replicate. Pooled libraries were quantified with a QuantStudio 6 and the KAPA library quantification kit. Approximately 14 pM of pooled libraries went onto an Illumina MiSeq for sequencing, using single-end reads of 156 cycles plus an index read of 15 cycles. In the paper's pipeline: Of 168,753 unique clonotypes, less than 2% were flagged by VDJdb annotation as previously reported viral-epitope-specific clonotypes. The immunoSEQ Data Assistant and immunoSEQ Analyzer turned the raw reads into TCRB repertoires that were normalized and annotated. Clonotypes were analyzed with BioAnalyzer and version 0.6.5 of the immunarch R package. Richness was estimated after downsampling every repertoire to the clone count of the smallest repertoire. Clonotypes were categorized as expanded, contracted or novel by Fisher's exact tests, where a novel clonotype had zero frequency before treatment. GLIPH2 clustered significantly changed CDR3 beta sequences using simulation_depth=1000 and kmer_min_depth=3, excluding CDR3s shorter than five residues. TCRdb holds this immuneACCESS table with in-frame rearrangements only. Some clones are missing; in checked studies, unresolved V genes explain under half, and the rest has no known cause. V and J calls and clone size are given by that table; D and trimming were obtained from the DNA. Across this sample there are approximately 1,200 clones, with roughly 81% seen only once. The ten largest clones capture 20% of the sample.

With regard to this clone: Its antigen is not yet known. Nothing much larger sits one base from this clone, and base qualities are not available.

The TCR sequence derives from a human donor with myelodysplastic syndrome. Material: bone marrow, obtained before or after starting hypomethylating agent treatment for myelodysplastic syndrome (not recorded which). The chain uses TRBV2 and TRBJ1-1, with the D gene not confidently named. CDR3 protein: CASKAVGTEAFF. The DNA sequence is TGTGCCAGCAAGGCGGTGGGGACTGAAGCTTTCTTT.